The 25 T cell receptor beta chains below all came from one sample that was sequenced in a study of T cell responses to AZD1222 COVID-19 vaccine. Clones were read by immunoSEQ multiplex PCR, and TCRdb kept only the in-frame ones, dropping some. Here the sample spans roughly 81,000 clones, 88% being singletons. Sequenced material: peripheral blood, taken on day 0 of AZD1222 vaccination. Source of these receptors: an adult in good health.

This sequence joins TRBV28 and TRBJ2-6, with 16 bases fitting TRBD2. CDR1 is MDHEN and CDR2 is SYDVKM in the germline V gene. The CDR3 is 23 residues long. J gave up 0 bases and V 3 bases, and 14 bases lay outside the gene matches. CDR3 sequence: CASSLARGTSGRDSRSGANVLTF. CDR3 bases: TGTGCCAGCAGTTTGGCCAGGGGGACTAGCGGGAGGGATTCCCGCTCTGGGGCCAACGTCCTGACTTTC.

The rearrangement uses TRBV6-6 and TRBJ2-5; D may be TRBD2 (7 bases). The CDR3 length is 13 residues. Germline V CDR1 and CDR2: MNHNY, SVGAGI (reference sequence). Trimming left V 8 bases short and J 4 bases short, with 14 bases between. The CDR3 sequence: CASEGGAPETQYF. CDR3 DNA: TGTGCCAGCGAAGGGGGGGCGCCAGAGACCCAGTACTTC.

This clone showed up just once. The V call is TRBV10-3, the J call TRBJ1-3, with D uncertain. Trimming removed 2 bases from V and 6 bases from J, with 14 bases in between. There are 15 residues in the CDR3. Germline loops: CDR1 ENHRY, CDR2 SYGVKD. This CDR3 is CAISEGGVVENTIYF. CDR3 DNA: TGTGCCATCAGTGAGGGAGGAGTTGTCGAAAACACCATATATTTT.

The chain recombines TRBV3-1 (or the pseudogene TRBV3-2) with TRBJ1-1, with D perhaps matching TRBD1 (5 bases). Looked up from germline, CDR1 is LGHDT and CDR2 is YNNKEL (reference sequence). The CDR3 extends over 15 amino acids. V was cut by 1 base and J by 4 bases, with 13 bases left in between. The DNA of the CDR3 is TGTGCCAGCAGCCAAGCACCAGGGTCGGGCACTGAAGCTTTCTTT. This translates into CASSQAPGSGTEAFF.

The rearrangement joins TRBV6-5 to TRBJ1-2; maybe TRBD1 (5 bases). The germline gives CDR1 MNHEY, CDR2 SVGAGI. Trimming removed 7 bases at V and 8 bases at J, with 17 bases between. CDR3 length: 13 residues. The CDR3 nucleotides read TGTGCCAGCATAGGGCGAAGACAGTGGGGCTACACCTTC. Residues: CASIGRRQWGYTF.

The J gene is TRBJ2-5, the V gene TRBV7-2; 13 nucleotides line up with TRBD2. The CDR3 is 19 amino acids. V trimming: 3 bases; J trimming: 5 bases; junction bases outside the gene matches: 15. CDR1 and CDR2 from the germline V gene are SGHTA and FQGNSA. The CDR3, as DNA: TGTGCCAGCAGCTTTTCACGGTGGACTAGCGGGAGAGCGGGGGAGACCCAGTACTTC. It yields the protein CASSFSRWTSGRAGETQYF.

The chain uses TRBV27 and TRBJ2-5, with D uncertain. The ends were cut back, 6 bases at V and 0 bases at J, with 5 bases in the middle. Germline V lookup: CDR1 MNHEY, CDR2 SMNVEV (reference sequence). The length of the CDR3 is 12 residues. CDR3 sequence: CASRSYQETQYF. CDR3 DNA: TGTGCCAGCAGATCCTACCAAGAGACCCAGTACTTC.

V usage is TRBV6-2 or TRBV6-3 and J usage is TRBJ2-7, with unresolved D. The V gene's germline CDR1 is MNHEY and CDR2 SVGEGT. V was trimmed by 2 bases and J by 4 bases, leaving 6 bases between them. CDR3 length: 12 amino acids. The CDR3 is CASSYPGYEQYF. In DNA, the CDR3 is TGTGCCAGCAGTTACCCCGGGTACGAGCAGTACTTC.

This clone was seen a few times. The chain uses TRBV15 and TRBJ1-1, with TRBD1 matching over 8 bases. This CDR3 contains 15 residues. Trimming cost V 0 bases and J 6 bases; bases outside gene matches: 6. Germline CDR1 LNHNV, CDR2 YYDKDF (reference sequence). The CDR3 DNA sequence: TGTGCCACCAGCAGAGATCCGGCAGGGGGCTCTGAAGCTTTCTTT. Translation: CATSRDPAGGSEAFF.

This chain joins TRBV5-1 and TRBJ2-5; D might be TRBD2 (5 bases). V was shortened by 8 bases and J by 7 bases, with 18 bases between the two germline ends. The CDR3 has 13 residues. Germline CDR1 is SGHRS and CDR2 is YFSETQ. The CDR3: CASSLAGAGTQYF. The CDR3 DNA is TGCGCCAGTTCCCTGGCCGGTGCGGGGACCCAGTACTTC.

The DNA for the CDR3 is TGTGCCAGCACCGTAACCATGAACACTGAAGCTTTCTTT. Its translation: CASTVTMNTEAFF. This sequence joins TRBV2 and TRBJ1-1; D is ambiguous. Deletions cut 7 bases from V and 0 bases from J, with 9 bases between. From germline, CDR1 is SNHLY and CDR2 FYNNEI. The CDR3 has 13 residues.

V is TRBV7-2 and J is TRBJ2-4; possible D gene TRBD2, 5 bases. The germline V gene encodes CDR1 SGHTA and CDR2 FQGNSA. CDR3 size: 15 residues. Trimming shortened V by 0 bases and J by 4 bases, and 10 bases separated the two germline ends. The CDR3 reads CASSLAPGTKNIQYF. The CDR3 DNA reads TGTGCCAGCAGCTTAGCCCCGGGAACTAAAAACATTCAGTACTTC.

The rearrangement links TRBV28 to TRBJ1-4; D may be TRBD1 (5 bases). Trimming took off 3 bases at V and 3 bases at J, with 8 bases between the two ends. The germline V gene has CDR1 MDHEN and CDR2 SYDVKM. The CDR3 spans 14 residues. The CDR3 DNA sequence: TGTGCCAGCAGTTTCGGGGGGGCTAATGAAAAACTGTTTTTT. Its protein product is CASSFGGANEKLFF. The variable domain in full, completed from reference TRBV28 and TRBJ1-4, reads DVKVTQSSRYLVKRTGEKVFLECVQDMDHENMFWYRQDPGLGLRLIYFSYDVKMKEKGDIPEGYSVSREKKERFSLILESASTNQTSMYLCASSFGGANEKLFFGSGTQLSVL.

CDR3 residues: CASSSGVSGGYTF. The CDR3 DNA reads as TGTGCCAGCAGTTCAGGGGTTTCAGGAGGCTACACCTTC. J is TRBJ1-2 and V is TRBV6-2 or TRBV6-3; a weak D match, TRBD1 (6 bases). CDR3 length equals 13 residues. The V end lost 4 bases, the J end lost 8 bases, and 14 bases lay between the germline ends. The germline gives CDR1 MNHEY, CDR2 SVGEGT.

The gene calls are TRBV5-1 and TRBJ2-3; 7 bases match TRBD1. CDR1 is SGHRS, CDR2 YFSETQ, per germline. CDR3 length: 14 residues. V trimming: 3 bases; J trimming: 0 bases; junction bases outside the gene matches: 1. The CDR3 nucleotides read TGCGCCAGCAGCTCACAGGGGAGCACAGATACGCAGTATTTT. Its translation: CASSSQGSTDTQYF.

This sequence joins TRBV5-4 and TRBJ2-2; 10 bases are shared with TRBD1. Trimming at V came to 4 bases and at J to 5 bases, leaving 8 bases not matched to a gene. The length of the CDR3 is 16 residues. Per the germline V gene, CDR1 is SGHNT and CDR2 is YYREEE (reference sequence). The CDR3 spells CASSLGQGVQTGELFF. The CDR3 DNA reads TGTGCCAGCAGCCTCGGACAGGGGGTCCAAACCGGGGAGCTGTTTTTT.

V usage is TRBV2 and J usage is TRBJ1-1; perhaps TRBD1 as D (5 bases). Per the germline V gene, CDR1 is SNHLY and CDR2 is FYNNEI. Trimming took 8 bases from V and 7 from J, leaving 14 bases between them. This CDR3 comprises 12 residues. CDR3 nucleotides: TGTGCCAGCGATTTAGCAGGGCTTGAAGCTTTCTTT. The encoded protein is CASDLAGLEAFF. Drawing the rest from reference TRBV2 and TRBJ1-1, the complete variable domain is EPEVTQTPSHQVTQMGQEVILRCVPISNHLYFYWYRQILGQKVEFLVSFYNNEISEKSEIFDDQFSVERPDGSNFTLKIRSTKLEDSAMYFCASDLAGLEAFFGQGTRLTVV.

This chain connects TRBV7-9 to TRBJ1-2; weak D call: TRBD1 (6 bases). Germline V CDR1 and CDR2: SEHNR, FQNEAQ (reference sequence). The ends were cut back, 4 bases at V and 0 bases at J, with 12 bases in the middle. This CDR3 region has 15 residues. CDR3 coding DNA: TGTGCCAGCAGCTGGGGAGGACAGCCTAACTATGGCTACACCTTC. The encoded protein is CASSWGGQPNYGYTF. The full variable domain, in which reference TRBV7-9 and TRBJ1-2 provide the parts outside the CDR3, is DTGVSQNPRHKITKRGQNVTFRCDPISEHNRLYWYRQTLGQGPEFLTYFQNEAQLEKSRLLSDRFSAERPKGSFSTLEIQRTEQGDSAMYLCASSWGGQPNYGYTFGSGTRLTVV.

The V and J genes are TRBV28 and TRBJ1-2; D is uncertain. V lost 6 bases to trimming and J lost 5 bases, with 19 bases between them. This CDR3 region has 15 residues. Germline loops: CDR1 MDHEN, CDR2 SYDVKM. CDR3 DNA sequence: TGTGCCAGCAGCCCCCTTTGGGGTGCGGGGTATGGCTACACCTTC. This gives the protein CASSPLWGAGYGYTF.

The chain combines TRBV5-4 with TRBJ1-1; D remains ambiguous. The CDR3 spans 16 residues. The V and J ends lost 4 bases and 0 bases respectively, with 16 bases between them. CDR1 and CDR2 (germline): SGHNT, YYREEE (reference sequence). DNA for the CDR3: TGTGCCAGCAGCCCCAAGTCTATGGCCATGAACACTGAAGCTTTCTTT. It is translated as CASSPKSMAMNTEAFF.

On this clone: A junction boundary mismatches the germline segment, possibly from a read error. The CDR3 coding sequence is TGTGCTAGCAGCTTCGCCCGAAAAGAGACCCAGTACTTC. The encoded protein is CASSFARKETQYF. The gene calls are TRBV7-7 and TRBJ2-5, with D unresolved. The CDR3 length is 13 residues. Germline V gene data show CDR1 as SSHAT and CDR2 as FNYEAQ (reference sequence).

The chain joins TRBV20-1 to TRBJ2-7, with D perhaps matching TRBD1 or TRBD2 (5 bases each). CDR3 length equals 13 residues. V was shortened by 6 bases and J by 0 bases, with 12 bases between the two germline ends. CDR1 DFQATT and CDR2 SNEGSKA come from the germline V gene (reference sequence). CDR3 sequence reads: CSASEGSSYEQYF. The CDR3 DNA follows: TGCAGTGCAAGTGAGGGGAGCTCCTACGAGCAGTACTTC.

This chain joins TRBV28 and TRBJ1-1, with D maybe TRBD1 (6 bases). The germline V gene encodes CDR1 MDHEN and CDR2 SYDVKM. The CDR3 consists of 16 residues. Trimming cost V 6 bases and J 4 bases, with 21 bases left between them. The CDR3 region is CASSANQYRVATEAFF. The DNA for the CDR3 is TGTGCCAGCAGCGCCAACCAGTACAGGGTTGCCACTGAAGCTTTCTTT.

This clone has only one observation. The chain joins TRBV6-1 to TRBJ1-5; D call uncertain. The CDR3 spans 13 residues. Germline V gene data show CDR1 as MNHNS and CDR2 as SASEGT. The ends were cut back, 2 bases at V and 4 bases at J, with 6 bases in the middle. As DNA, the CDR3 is TGTGCCAGCAGTGAAAGACGGAATCAGCCCCAGCATTTT. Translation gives CASSERRNQPQHF.

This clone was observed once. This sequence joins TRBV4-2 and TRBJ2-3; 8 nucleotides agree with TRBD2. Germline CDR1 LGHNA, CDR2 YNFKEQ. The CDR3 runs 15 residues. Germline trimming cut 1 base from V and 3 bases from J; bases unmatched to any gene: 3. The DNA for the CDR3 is TGTGCCAGCAGCCAAGGAATAGCGGGGACAGATACGCAGTATTTT. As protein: CASSQGIAGTDTQYF.